This TCR beta chain is drawn from a study of blood T cell repertoires in COVID-19 (dated by TCRdb to the early 2020s). Looking at the study overall: Recovered participants in ImmuneRACE Cohort 3 were defined by two consecutive negative NP/OP PCR tests, clearance by a healthcare professional, or resolution of symptoms. Collaborator samples came from the United States, Italy and Spain and covered acute and convalescent phases of COVID-19. The material from the prospective study consisted of cDNA or gDNA derived from T cells, B-cell-depleted T cells, or PBMCs. Subjects who had been exposed to COVID-19, were actively infected with it, or had recovered from it provided the deeply sampled blood TCRbeta repertoires that made up the dataset. A freely available public database, intended as a resource for researchers studying the immune response to SARS-CoV-2, is where the repertoires were released. The samples were drawn from two sources: the first 160 participants of the ongoing ImmuneRACE study, and approximately 1,300 subjects contributed by 6 global collaborators. Nearly every sample came with metadata listing a de-identified subject ID, COVID-19 status, age in years and sex. HLA class I and class II types, where available, came from metadata supplied by the sample provider rather than from assay-based typing. The study at large found these results: The amount of clinical and demographic metadata varied by source and participant and was provided uncurated.

The immunoSEQ Assay, a bias-controlled multiplex PCR, was used to amplify TCRbeta CDR3 regions from genomic DNA. Per the source publication's procedure: The number of nucleated cells in each sample was estimated from the amplification of reference gene primers within the assay. Sequence reads were collapsed and filtered to measure the absolute abundance of every unique TCRbeta CDR3 rearrangement. For each sample, productive Simpson clonality was calculated by taking the square root of Simpson's diversity index across productive rearrangements. TCRdb obtained this table from immuneACCESS and retained in-frame rearrangements with V and J assigned. These tables miss some clones; where compared with another copy, unresolved V genes account for less than half of the shortfall, and the remainder is unexplained. Clone size and the V and J calls come from that table; the DNA yielded D and trimming. This sample gives some 160,000 clones in total; 79% of them show up just once. The ten most abundant clones make up 15% to 20% of the sample.

To note about this clone: Which antigen it targets is not known. No clone much larger than this one lies a single base away; base qualities are absent.

Enrolling through a virtual design, the prospective study's participants ranged in age from roughly 18 to 95 years and lived across 24 United States geographic areas. Cohort assignment in the prospective study relied on participant-reported clinical history from a screening survey and a study questionnaire. Each participant in the prospective study had whole blood, serum and a nasopharyngeal or oropharyngeal swab collected by mobile phlebotomists. Additional blood draws and questionnaires over an approximately two-month period could optionally be provided by prospective study participants. Prospective study blood samples were shipped either frozen or at room temperature before DNA extraction. Sequencing was carried out using PBMCs or T cells enriched from blood (not recorded which). The TCR originated in a woman aged 70-85 years in a cohort exposed to, infected with or recovered from COVID-19 (not recorded which).

The nucleotide sequence is given as TGTGCCATCAAGGCAGAGAGGAACTCCTATGGCTACACCTTC. It encodes CAIKAERNSYGYTF. The V and J segments used are TRBV10-3 and TRBJ1-2, with the identity of the D gene unclear. The CDR3 sequence holds 14 residues, the cysteine and phenylalanine included. The kept DNA is CDR3 alone, 42 bases in frame from the first base. V loses 7 bases, J loses 4 bases, and the germline ends lie 16 bases apart. CDR1 ENHRY and CDR2 SYGVKD were looked up in the germline V gene.